These 24 T cell receptor beta chains came from one sample sequenced in a study of response to subunit inactivated influenza vaccine. TCRdb recomputed calls from the RT-PCR reads with MiXCR, one row per CDR3 protein. The table lists roughly 190,000 distinct CDR3 sequences, under 15% of them singletons, with 26% in the top ten. The sample here was CD8+ T cells sorted from PBMCs, taken around 5 days after vaccination. These receptor sequences come from a man aged 45-60 years who received an inactivated influenza vaccine.

This clonotype has only a few counts. J is TRBJ1-1 and V is TRBV20-1, with a tentative D call TRBD1 (6 bases). This CDR3 is 16 amino acids long. Between the trimmed V and J ends, which lost 0 bases and 0 bases, there was a span of 14 bases. Germline lookup yields CDR1 DFQATT and CDR2 SNEGSKA (reference sequence). Written as DNA, the CDR3 is TGCAGTGCTAGAGATTTGGATGGGGGCCTGAACACTGAAGCTTTCTTT. Amino acid sequence: CSARDLDGGLNTEAFF.

The chain joins TRBV2 to TRBJ2-3, with D perhaps matching TRBD2 (5 bases). The germline V gene encodes CDR1 SNHLY and CDR2 FYNNEI. V was pared by 7 bases and J by 5 bases, with 10 bases between. This CDR3 spans 12 amino acids. CDR3 in amino acids: CASTGRGDTQYF. The CDR3, as DNA: TGTGCCAGCACGGGGAGAGGAGATACGCAGTATTTT.

The chain joins TRBV15 to TRBJ2-2; D is unclear. Germline CDR1 is LNHNV and CDR2 is YYDKDF (reference sequence). Trimming removed 4 bases from V and 6 bases from J, with 6 bases in between. This CDR3 comprises 12 residues. CDR3 region: CATSTTSGELFF. The CDR3 region has the DNA TGTGCCACCAGCACCACGTCCGGGGAGCTGTTTTTT.

This clonotype was seen only a few times. V and J are TRBV11-2 and TRBJ2-3; D gene ambiguous. Germline CDR1 reads SGHAT; CDR2 reads FQNNGV. V dropped 1 base and J dropped 1 base, with 6 bases sitting between them. This CDR3 is 14 amino acids long. The CDR3 DNA is TGTGCCAGCAGCTTAGTGGCAGGCACAGATACGCAGTATTTT. This translates into CASSLVAGTDTQYF.

V usage is TRBV19 and J usage is TRBJ2-5; D may be TRBD1 (5 bases). Germline V gives CDR1 LNHDA, CDR2 SQIVND (reference sequence). Trimming cost V 3 bases and J 1 base, with 9 bases left between them. This CDR3 spans 14 amino acids. The CDR3 DNA follows: TGTGCCAGTAGTATGGACACGATCCAAGAGACCCAGTACTTC. Encoded protein: CASSMDTIQETQYF.

The rearrangement uses TRBV13 and TRBJ2-5; 11 nucleotides line up with TRBD2. Trimming at V came to 0 bases and at J to 5 bases, leaving 5 bases not matched to a gene. Looked up from germline, CDR1 is PRHDT and CDR2 is FYEKMQ (reference sequence). The CDR3 is 16 residues long. The DNA of the CDR3 is TGTGCCAGCAGCTTAGGTAGCGGGGGGGCCCAGGAGACCCAGTACTTC. Translation gives CASSLGSGGAQETQYF.

This clonotype was counted many times. This chain joins TRBV10-3 and TRBJ2-1; 7 bases fit TRBD2. After removal of 0 bases from V and 6 bases from J, the junction contained 8 bases not matched to a gene. Germline values: CDR1 ENHRY, CDR2 SYGVKD. The CDR3 is 16 amino acids. The CDR3 here is CAISESFVGGSNEQFF. CDR3 nucleotide sequence: TGTGCCATCAGTGAGTCATTTGTTGGCGGGAGCAATGAGCAGTTCTTC.

The chain joins TRBV7-8 to TRBJ2-2; 11 bases are shared with TRBD2. Germline CDR1 SGHVS, CDR2 FQNEAQ. J was trimmed by 7 bases and V by 5 bases; bases with no gene match: 15. The CDR3 consists of 18 residues. CDR3 protein: CASSPQTSGIAGDGELFF. CDR3 DNA sequence: TGTGCCAGCAGCCCCCAGACTAGCGGGATCGCCGGAGACGGGGAGCTGTTTTTT.

V is TRBV4-3 and J is TRBJ1-2; possibly TRBD1 for D (5 bases). This CDR3 is built from 15 residues. From germline, CDR1 is LGHNA and CDR2 YSLEER. V lost 0 bases and J 4 bases, leaving 12 bases between the germline ends. The CDR3 DNA is TGCGCCAGCAGCCAAGATAGGGACCTAGGCTATGGCTACACCTTC. This gives the protein CASSQDRDLGYGYTF.

This clonotype has a handful of counts. V gene TRBV28 combines with J gene TRBJ1-2, with a possible D match to TRBD1 (5 bases). V gave up 8 bases and J gave up 7 bases, with 11 bases separating them. The CDR3 consists of 11 residues. The V gene's germline CDR1 is MDHEN and CDR2 SYDVKM. The CDR3 is CASGPGRGYTF. The CDR3 DNA follows: TGTGCCAGCGGCCCGGGACGTGGCTACACCTTC.

The rearrangement joins TRBV13 to TRBJ1-2; TRBD1 might be the D (5 bases). This CDR3 spans 15 amino acids. The V gene lost 2 bases and the J gene lost 4 bases, with 14 bases spanning the gap. The germline V gene encodes CDR1 PRHDT and CDR2 FYEKMQ (reference sequence). Here the CDR3 DNA reads TGTGCCAGCAGCTTAATTGACAGTGCATTCTATGGCTACACCTTC. This codes for CASSLIDSAFYGYTF.

J is TRBJ2-1 and V is TRBV12-3 or TRBV12-4; 9 bases fit TRBD1. This CDR3 is built from 15 residues. V was pared by 3 bases and J by 5 bases, with 5 bases of the junction left unmatched. In DNA, the CDR3 is TGTGCCAGCAGTTTCCGGGACAGGGAGAACAATGAGCAGTTCTTC. As protein: CASSFRDRENNEQFF.

This clonotype showed up just a few times. J is TRBJ2-5 and V is TRBV29-1; TRBD2 matches 12 bases. CDR1 and CDR2 from the germline V gene are SQVTM and ANQGSEA. The CDR3 has 15 residues. The ends lost 5 bases at V and 5 bases at J; junction bases unmatched: 9. The chain's CDR3 is CSVYPTSGRVETQYF. The CDR3, as DNA: TGCAGCGTTTACCCGACTAGCGGGAGAGTTGAGACCCAGTACTTC.

V is TRBV7-8 and J is TRBJ1-4; D gene ambiguous. V shed 1 base and J shed 7 bases, with 7 bases lying between them. The CDR3 length is 13 residues. From germline, CDR1 is SGHVS and CDR2 FQNEAQ. CDR3 bases: TGTGCCAGCAGCTTAGTTTACGGTGAAAAACTGTTTTTT. Translated, it gives CASSLVYGEKLFF. Variable domain in full (rest from reference TRBV7-8 and TRBJ1-4): GAGVSQSPRYKVAKRGQDVALRCDPISGHVSLFWYQQALGQGPEFLTYFQNEAQLDKSGLPSDRFFAERPEGSVSTLKIQRTQQEDSAVYLCASSLVYGEKLFFGSGTQLSVL.

Ten or more counts support this clonotype. The chain joins TRBV4-3 to TRBJ2-1; D may be TRBD1 (6 bases). V was clipped by 0 bases and J by 4 bases, with 7 bases between them. This CDR3 spans 14 amino acids. Germline V gene data show CDR1 as LGHNA and CDR2 as YSLEER. CDR3 nucleotide sequence: TGCGCCAGCAGCCAAGATCAGGGGTACAATGAGCAGTTCTTC. Translating gives CASSQDQGYNEQFF.

There are a few counts of this clonotype. The chain has TRBV28 and TRBJ2-3, with 7 bases fitting TRBD2. The CDR3 spans 15 residues. Germline CDR1 reads MDHEN; CDR2 reads SYDVKM. V was clipped by 3 bases and J by 2 bases; unmatched bases: 5. DNA of the CDR3: TGTGCCAGCAGTTTTTGGCGGGAGCTCACAGATACGCAGTATTTT. Translation: CASSFWRELTDTQYF.

V and J are TRBV6-2 or TRBV6-3 and TRBJ2-1; no reliable D call. The CDR3 is 13 amino acids. V lost 1 base to trimming and J lost 9 bases, with 10 bases between them. Germline V gives CDR1 MNHEY, CDR2 SVGEGT. CDR3 protein: CASSYYRLGEQFF. CDR3 in DNA: TGTGCCAGCAGTTACTACCGATTGGGTGAGCAGTTCTTC.

A few counts support this clonotype. The genes are TRBV10-3 and TRBJ2-7; 10 bases are a match to TRBD2. The CDR3 runs 15 residues. Unmatched junction bases numbered 7, after V lost 6 bases and J lost 2 bases. Germline values: CDR1 ENHRY, CDR2 SYGVKD. CDR3 in DNA: TGTGCCATCAGAGCGGGACTAGCGTACACCTACGAGCAGTACTTC. Encoded protein: CAIRAGLAYTYEQYF.

This clonotype was detected only a few times. The rearrangement links TRBV20-1 to TRBJ2-5; D is possibly TRBD1 (7 bases). V lost 6 bases and J 2 bases, leaving 25 bases between the germline ends. Germline CDR1 and CDR2: DFQATT and SNEGSKA (reference sequence). This CDR3 is built from 17 residues. As DNA, the CDR3 is TGCAGTGCCCGCTCCGTCTCGCAGGGGGGCTGGCAAGAGACCCAGTACTTC. Translation: CSARSVSQGGWQETQYF.

The chain is built from TRBV5-6 and TRBJ2-2; 9 bases are shared with TRBD1. Losses at the gene ends were 4 bases for V and 3 bases for J; bases not matched to a gene: 4. The CDR3 has 15 amino acids. CDR1 is SGHDT and CDR2 is YYEEEE in the germline V gene. CDR3 in amino acids: CASSPWDRDTGELFF. CDR3 bases: TGTGCCAGCAGCCCCTGGGACAGGGACACCGGGGAGCTGTTTTTT.

The chain carries TRBV7-2 and TRBJ2-7; no definite D call. This CDR3 contains 17 residues. V lost 1 base and J 1 base, leaving 17 bases between the germline ends. CDR1 is SGHTA, CDR2 FQGNSA, per germline. This chain's CDR3 is CASSLGFLGARSYEQYF. In DNA, the CDR3 is TGTGCCAGCAGCTTAGGCTTTCTAGGCGCACGGTCCTACGAGCAGTACTTC.

This clonotype was seen at least ten times. The V call is TRBV20-1, the J call TRBJ2-1; D gene unclear. V was trimmed by 5 bases and J by 8 bases, leaving 10 bases between them. Germline V gene data show CDR1 as DFQATT and CDR2 as SNEGSKA (reference sequence). The CDR3 is made up of 11 amino acids. The CDR3 here is CSASDVHEQFF. CDR3 DNA sequence: TGCAGTGCTTCGGATGTCCATGAGCAGTTCTTC.

This chain connects TRBV19 to TRBJ2-1; TRBD2 matches 11 bases. Germline V gene lookup returns CDR1 LNHDA and CDR2 SQIVND (reference sequence). V lost 6 bases to trimming and J lost 6 bases; unmatched junction nucleotides: 7. The CDR3 sequence is 15 residues long. CDR3 region: CASSHTSGSFNEQFF. The CDR3 coding sequence is TGTGCCAGTAGCCACACTAGCGGGAGCTTCAATGAGCAGTTCTTC.

This clonotype was seen at least ten times. V is TRBV7-9 and J is TRBJ2-1; TRBD2 matches 7 bases. The CDR3 contains 12 residues. Germline assignment: CDR1 SEHNR and CDR2 FQNEAQ (reference sequence). V dropped 0 bases and J dropped 10; count of bases not matched to a gene: 0. The CDR3 reads CASSLASGEQFF. The CDR3 region has the DNA TGTGCCAGCAGCTTAGCTAGCGGGGAGCAGTTCTTC.